A single sample is the source of the 30 T cell receptor beta chains below, sequenced in a study of blood T cell repertoires in COVID-19. TCRdb keeps only in-frame clones here, not all; method: immunoSEQ multiplex PCR. The table includes around 29,000 clones, around nine tenths detected once. The specimen sequenced was peripheral blood. These receptors all come from a man aged 70 or older with active COVID-19.

The chain recombines TRBV27 with TRBJ2-1; TRBD2 matches at 8 bases. Germline assignment: CDR1 MNHEY and CDR2 SMNVEV (reference sequence). V lost 2 bases, J lost 0 bases, and 6 bases stayed unmatched. The CDR3 spans 17 residues. CDR3 sequence reads: CASSLIGGGTSYNEQFF. The CDR3 DNA sequence: TGTGCCAGCAGTTTAATAGGCGGGGGGACCTCCTACAATGAGCAGTTCTTC.

This clone was detected only once. The chain uses TRBV10-3 and TRBJ2-1, with a tentative D call TRBD2 (6 bases). The CDR3 consists of 14 residues. V gave up 3 bases and J gave up 7 bases, with 13 bases separating them. Germline V gene sequence: CDR1 ENHRY, CDR2 SYGVKD. As DNA, the CDR3 is TGTGCCATCAGTGACCCGGGAGCCTCTAATGAGCAGTTCTTC. This encodes CAISDPGASNEQFF.

The count of this clone is one. This chain connects TRBV2 to TRBJ1-5; a weak D match, TRBD1 (5 bases). Germline assignment: CDR1 SNHLY and CDR2 FYNNEI. The V end lost 6 bases, the J end lost 11 bases, and 17 bases lay between the germline ends. The CDR3 covers 13 residues. The CDR3 sequence is CASRGGNLGAQHF. The CDR3 region has the DNA TGTGCCAGCAGGGGGGGGAATTTAGGTGCCCAGCATTTT. Variable domain in full (rest from reference TRBV2 and TRBJ1-5): EPEVTQTPSHQVTQMGQEVILRCVPISNHLYFYWYRQILGQKVEFLVSFYNNEISEKSEIFDDQFSVERPDGSNFTLKIRSTKLEDSAMYFCASRGGNLGAQHFGDGTRLSIL.

The rearrangement uses TRBV7-2 and TRBJ2-1, with 7 bases fitting TRBD2. The V gene end was trimmed by 3 bases and the J gene end by 8 bases; junction bases not matched to a gene: 4. This CDR3 spans 13 amino acids. Germline values: CDR1 SGHTA, CDR2 FQGNSA. This chain's CDR3 is CASSLEAGDEQFF. DNA of the CDR3: TGTGCCAGCAGCTTGGAGGCGGGGGATGAGCAGTTCTTC.

This clone has just one count. The gene calls are TRBV28 and TRBJ2-5, with D maybe TRBD2 (6 bases). This CDR3 contains 13 residues. Germline V lookup: CDR1 MDHEN, CDR2 SYDVKM. CDR3 sequence reads: CATRAGSVETQYF. DNA for the CDR3: TGTGCTACCAGGGCGGGATCAGTAGAGACCCAGTACTTC. Based on the CDR3 plus reference TRBV28 and TRBJ2-5, the full variable domain is DVKVTQSSRYLVKRTGEKVFLECVQDMDHENMFWYRQDPGLGLRLIYFSYDVKMKEKGDIPEGYSVSREKKERFSLILESASTNQTSMYLCATRAGSVETQYFGPGTRLLVL.

The table lists this clone with a few counts. This chain joins TRBV4-1 and TRBJ1-3; D is uncertain. The CDR3 totals 13 residues. The germline gives CDR1 MGHRA, CDR2 YSYEKL. The germline V and J ends were trimmed by 3 bases and 0 bases, with 3 bases remaining between them. CDR3 DNA sequence: TGCGCCAGCAGCCACAGCTCTGGAAACACCATATATTTT. Amino acids: CASSHSSGNTIYF.

The chain employs TRBV18 and TRBJ2-4; perhaps TRBD1 as D (6 bases). Per the germline V gene, CDR1 is KGHSH and CDR2 is LQKENI. Between the trimmed V and J ends, which lost 6 bases and 3 bases, there was a span of 30 bases. The CDR3 totals 20 residues. As DNA, the CDR3 is TGTGCCAGCTCTCTCCCTCTAGGGGGAGAGGTTCCGGGGCGCAAAAACATTCAGTACTTC. This gives the protein CASSLPLGGEVPGRKNIQYF.

This chain links TRBV7-2 with TRBJ2-2; TRBD2 matches at 8 bases. V was pared by 4 bases and J by 4 bases, with 2 bases of the junction left unmatched. CDR1 and CDR2 (germline): SGHTA, FQGNSA. The CDR3 covers 14 residues. The chain's CDR3 is CASSYGGATGELFF. The CDR3 DNA is TGTGCCAGCAGCTACGGGGGGGCCACCGGGGAGCTGTTTTTT.

The chain employs TRBV19 and TRBJ2-7; a possible D gene is TRBD1 (6 bases). The length of the CDR3 is 15 residues. V was cut by 4 bases and J by 1 base, with 14 bases left in between. Germline V lookup: CDR1 LNHDA, CDR2 SQIVND (reference sequence). Here the CDR3 DNA reads TGTGCCAGTAGTAGGGGGTCCCAGGGGTCCTACGAGCAGTACTTC. Encoded protein: CASSRGSQGSYEQYF.

The chain carries TRBV3-1 (or the pseudogene TRBV3-2) and TRBJ2-3; D not resolved. The CDR3 sequence is 12 residues long. V lost 1 base and J lost 4, with 3 bases in between. CDR1 and CDR2 (germline): LGHDT, YNNKEL (reference sequence). The CDR3 sequence: CASSQVADTQYF. As DNA, the CDR3 is TGTGCCAGCAGCCAAGTAGCAGATACGCAGTATTTT.

This chain connects TRBV4-3 to TRBJ2-1, with 9 bases that match TRBD2. Trimming removed 1 base from V and 2 bases from J; junction bases left unmatched: 3. The V gene's germline CDR1 is LGHNA and CDR2 YSLEER. CDR3 length: 16 amino acids. The CDR3 reads CASSQGTSEAYNEQFF. The CDR3 DNA is TGCGCCAGCAGCCAAGGGACTAGCGAAGCCTACAATGAGCAGTTCTTC.

This chain links TRBV5-6 with TRBJ1-2, with 7 bases aligning to TRBD1. From germline, CDR1 is SGHDT and CDR2 YYEEEE. The V segment lost 0 bases and the J segment 4 bases; nucleotides outside the gene matches: 12. The CDR3 covers 17 residues. CDR3 sequence (DNA): TGTGCCAGCAGCTTGGTAGGGCAGGGGGTCCCTGGCTATGGCTACACCTTC. Translating gives CASSLVGQGVPGYGYTF.

The chain couples TRBV28 to TRBJ2-7, with D possibly TRBD2 on 5 matching bases. Trimming pared 0 bases from V and 2 bases from J, leaving 8 bases between. Looked up from germline, CDR1 is MDHEN and CDR2 is SYDVKM. The CDR3 runs 14 residues. CDR3 region: CASSLWTGTYEQYF. In nucleotides, the CDR3 is TGTGCCAGCAGTTTATGGACGGGAACCTACGAGCAGTACTTC.

This rearrangement joins TRBV6-5 to TRBJ1-5, with 8 bases matching TRBD1. The CDR3 totals 12 residues. With 8 bases clipped from V and 6 bases from J, the junction kept 3 bases outside the gene matches. CDR1 and CDR2 (germline): MNHEY, SVGAGI. In DNA, the CDR3 is TGTGCCAGCGGACAGGGAGGTCAGCCCCAGCATTTT. This sequence encodes CASGQGGQPQHF.

The chain links TRBV5-1 to TRBJ1-1; D gene uncertain. The V gene lost 4 bases and the J gene lost 3 bases, with 22 bases spanning the gap. Germline V gene data show CDR1 as SGHRS and CDR2 as YFSETQ. The CDR3 loop spans 17 amino acids. The CDR3 loop reads CASSIRGSGRRYTEAFF. The CDR3 DNA follows: TGCGCCAGCAGCATCCGGGGTTCGGGGAGAAGGTACACTGAAGCTTTCTTT.

The chain has TRBV11-2 and TRBJ2-1; TRBD1 agrees at 10 bases. The CDR3 is made up of 12 amino acids. With V trimmed by 3 bases and J by 15 bases, 5 bases remained unmatched. The germline V gene encodes CDR1 SGHAT and CDR2 FQNNGV. CDR3 in DNA: TGTGCCAGCAGCTTTAGCCGGGACAGGGGGTTCTTC. It is translated as CASSFSRDRGFF.

The chain links TRBV2 to TRBJ1-5, with TRBD1 matching over 11 bases. After removal of 5 bases from V and 7 bases from J, the junction contained 4 bases not matched to a gene. This CDR3 has 14 residues. Germline lookup yields CDR1 SNHLY and CDR2 FYNNEI. The CDR3, as DNA: TGTGCCAGCAGTCGGACAGGGGGCTCACAGCCCCAGCATTTT. Protein: CASSRTGGSQPQHF.

J is TRBJ2-1 and V is TRBV30, with 14 bases matching TRBD2. Germline-derived CDR1 and CDR2 are GTSNPN and SVGIG (reference sequence). The ends lost 3 bases at V and 7 bases at J; junction bases unmatched: 5. This CDR3 has 15 residues. CDR3 loop: CAWRTGTSGRNEQFF. The CDR3 DNA reads TGTGCCTGGAGGACGGGGACTAGCGGGAGAAATGAGCAGTTCTTC. Based on the CDR3 plus reference TRBV30 and TRBJ2-1, the full variable domain is SQTIHQWPATLVQPVGSPLSLECTVEGTSNPNLYWYRQAAGRGLQLLFYSVGIGQISSEVPQNLSASRPQDRQFILSSKKLLLSDSGFYLCAWRTGTSGRNEQFFGPGTRLTVL.

The chain links TRBV24-1 to TRBJ2-1; the match to TRBD2 covers 10 bases. J gave up 6 bases and V 6 bases, and 1 base lay outside the gene matches. The CDR3 has 13 amino acids. Germline V CDR1 and CDR2: KGHDR, SFDVKD. CDR3 in amino acids: CATSSGRANEQFF. Here the CDR3 DNA reads TGTGCCACCAGTAGCGGGAGGGCCAATGAGCAGTTCTTC.

The chain links TRBV5-1 to TRBJ2-7; a possible D gene is TRBD2 (5 bases). The CDR3 covers 15 residues. Germline lookup yields CDR1 SGHRS and CDR2 YFSETQ. V lost 0 bases to trimming and J lost 0 bases, with 10 bases between them. The CDR3 coding sequence is TGCGCCAGCAGCTTGGAGCTAGCCGGCTCCTACGAGCAGTACTTC. Translated, it gives CASSLELAGSYEQYF.

V gene TRBV3-1 (or the pseudogene TRBV3-2) combines with J gene TRBJ2-1, with 9 bases matching TRBD2. J lost 6 bases, V lost 4 bases, and 7 bases had no gene match. The CDR3 runs 15 residues. Germline CDR1 LGHDT, CDR2 YNNKEL (reference sequence). For the CDR3, the DNA is TGTGCCAGCAGCCTAGTCGGGACTAGCCGCAATGAGCAGTTCTTC. This translates into CASSLVGTSRNEQFF.

J is TRBJ1-1 and V is TRBV7-2; no firm D call. The V end lost 1 base, the J end lost 5 bases, and 8 bases lay between the germline ends. The germline V gene has CDR1 SGHTA and CDR2 FQGNSA. This CDR3 has 13 residues. The CDR3: CASSLGGRTEAFF. CDR3 DNA sequence: TGTGCCAGCAGCTTAGGAGGGAGAACTGAAGCTTTCTTT.

This chain connects TRBV5-6 to TRBJ2-5, with a tentative D call TRBD2 (5 bases). The CDR3 spans 16 residues. V was shortened by 2 bases and J by 5 bases, with 19 bases between the two germline ends. Germline CDR1 reads SGHDT; CDR2 reads YYEEEE. The CDR3 DNA reads TGTGCCAGCAGCTTTGGCGGGTCTTCTAATGGGGAGACCCAGTACTTC. It translates to CASSFGGSSNGETQYF. The full variable domain, rest sourced from reference TRBV5-6 and TRBJ2-5, is DAGVTQSPTHLIKTRGQQVTLRCSPKSGHDTVSWYQQALGQGPQFIFQYYEEEERQRGNFPDRFSGHQFPNYSSELNVNALLLGDSALYLCASSFGGSSNGETQYFGPGTRLLVL.

Sample share makes this clone medium-sized. CDR3 sequence (DNA): TGTGCCAGCACCCAGAGTGCGGGGCACGAGCAGTACTTC. Amino acids: CASTQSAGHEQYF. The chain links TRBV12-3 or TRBV12-4 to TRBJ2-7, with D possibly being TRBD2 (6 bases). The CDR3 is made up of 13 amino acids. Trimming removed 7 bases from V and 5 bases from J, with 15 bases in between.

V is TRBV18 and J is TRBJ1-1; D is unresolved. There are 13 residues in the CDR3. Trimming pared 3 bases from V and 2 bases from J, leaving 7 bases between. The V gene's germline CDR1 is KGHSH and CDR2 LQKENI. CDR3 DNA sequence: TGTGCCAGCTCACCGACACAAAACACTGAAGCTTTCTTT. It is translated as CASSPTQNTEAFF. The full variable domain, its missing parts supplied by reference TRBV18 and TRBJ1-1, is NAGVMQNPRHLVRRRGQEARLRCSPMKGHSHVYWYRQLPEEGLKFMVYLQKENIIDESGMPKERFSAEFPKEGPSILRIQQVVRGDSAAYFCASSPTQNTEAFFGQGTRLTVV.

This CDR3 reads CASRGIRRASNEQFF. The CDR3 coding sequence is TGTGCCAGCCGGGGTATAAGGAGGGCCTCCAATGAGCAGTTCTTC. The chain employs TRBV11-2 and TRBJ2-1; D perhaps matches TRBD2 (6 bases). The CDR3 runs 15 residues. The V gene's germline CDR1 is SGHAT and CDR2 FQNNGV. The V end lost 8 bases, the J end lost 6 bases, and 20 bases lay between the germline ends.

This clone has a single count. This CDR3 is CASSPNQRESWTGELFF. The DNA for the CDR3 is TGTGCCAGCAGCCCGAACCAGCGGGAGAGTTGGACCGGGGAGCTGTTTTTT. This chain links TRBV5-4 with TRBJ2-2; 8 nucleotides line up with TRBD2. The J segment lost 5 bases and the V segment lost 4 bases, leaving 13 bases of the junction unmatched. Per germline, CDR1 SGHNT and CDR2 YYREEE (reference sequence). The CDR3 covers 17 residues.

The chain employs TRBV4-3 and TRBJ2-7; a possible D gene is TRBD1 (5 bases). CDR1 is LGHNA and CDR2 is YSLEER in the germline V gene. V was pared by 1 base and J by 2 bases, with 18 bases between. CDR3 length: 17 residues. The CDR3 DNA reads as TGCGCCAGCAGCCAAGGGTGGGGCGGTGGATTTACCTACGAGCAGTACTTC. As protein: CASSQGWGGGFTYEQYF.

The V call is TRBV29-1, the J call TRBJ2-2, with 11 bases lining up with TRBD1. Unmatched junction bases numbered 10, after V lost 7 bases and J lost 6 bases. This CDR3 comprises 15 residues. The V gene's germline CDR1 is SQVTM and CDR2 ANQGSEA. CDR3 DNA: TGCAGCGCGATCATGGACAGGGGGCTGGCCGGGGAGCTGTTTTTT. Protein sequence: CSAIMDRGLAGELFF.

This chain uses TRBV28 with TRBJ1-5; D is undetermined. The CDR3 sequence is 12 residues long. Germline V gene sequence: CDR1 MDHEN, CDR2 SYDVKM. Trimming removed 3 bases at V and 7 bases at J, with 7 bases between. CDR3 region: CASSLLEQPQHF. CDR3 bases: TGTGCCAGCAGTTTGTTAGAGCAGCCCCAGCATTTT. Supplemented by reference TRBV28 and TRBJ1-5, the full variable domain reads DVKVTQSSRYLVKRTGEKVFLECVQDMDHENMFWYRQDPGLGLRLIYFSYDVKMKEKGDIPEGYSVSREKKERFSLILESASTNQTSMYLCASSLLEQPQHFGDGTRLSIL.